The sequence of this TCR beta chain was determined in a study of CXCR3-negative and CXCR3-positive naive CD8 T cells. Turning to this clonotype: Its antigen is still unknown.

Carrying UMI labels, the TRB cDNA libraries were prepared through 5' RACE. TCRdb reprocessed the 5' RACE reads, with one entry per CDR3 protein and no DNA. Recorded for this sample: 35,000 to 55,000 distinct CDR3 sequences. Regarding the study as a whole: Fresh PBMCs were used in most assays, and CXCR3 expression partially decreased after cryopreservation. Sequencing showed both naive subsets with comparably high diversity, and memory CD8+ cells much lower.

The CDR3 length is 14 residues. CDR1 is SGDLS and CDR2 is YYNGEE in the germline V gene. CD45RO-CCR7+CD27+CD95- was the phenotype of naive CD8+ T cells. The V gene is TRBV9, the J gene TRBJ2-7; with no DNA, the TCRdb D assignment of TRBD2 cannot be verified. The receptor's source is a human donor in good health. Some clones in this sample may be carry-over from other donors' samples. Sample: naive CXCR3- CD8+ T cells from blood. The subset is: CD45RO-CCR7+CD27+CD95- naive CD8+ T cells lacking CXCR3 (TNR3-). CDR3 sequence: CASSGTSGSYEQYF.